The sequence of this T cell receptor beta chain was determined in a study of shared clonotypes between healthy human individuals. Libraries were prepared by immunoSEQ multiplex PCR; TCRdb keeps only in-frame clonotypes and omits some of them. Of 2,100,000 or so clones in the sample, approximately 96% were seen once. Germline assignment: CDR1 SNHLY and CDR2 FYNNEI. This CDR3 is built from 17 residues. V gave up 5 bases and J gave up 8 bases; unmatched junction bases: 20. V and J are TRBV2 and TRBJ1-2; 7 bases are shared with TRBD1. Sequencing was done on a sample of naive CD4+ T cells sorted from blood. Subset indicated: CD45RA+ positively selected. The clonotype comes from a man between 18 and 29 years old in good health. In nucleotides, the CDR3 is TGTGCCAGCAGTCCCGTGATGGGACAGTTTCGTTTCGGCGGCTACACCTTC. Translated, it gives CASSPVMGQFRFGGYTF.